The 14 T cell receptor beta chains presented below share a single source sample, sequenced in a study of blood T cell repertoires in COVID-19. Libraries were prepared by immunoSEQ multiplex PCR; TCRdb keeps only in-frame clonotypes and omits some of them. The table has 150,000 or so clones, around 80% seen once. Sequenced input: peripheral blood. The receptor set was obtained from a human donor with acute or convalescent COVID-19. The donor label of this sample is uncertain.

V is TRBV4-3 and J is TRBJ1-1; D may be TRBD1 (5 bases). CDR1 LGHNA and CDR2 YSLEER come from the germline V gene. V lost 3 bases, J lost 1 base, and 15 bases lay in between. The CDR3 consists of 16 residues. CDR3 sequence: CASSHRRAGWNTEAFF. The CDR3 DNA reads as TGCGCCAGCAGCCATCGTCGGGCAGGGTGGAACACTGAAGCTTTCTTT.

The CDR3 nucleotides read TGCAGCGTTGAGGGCCCGGGGTCGGGGGCCAACGTCCTGACTTTC. Translating gives CSVEGPGSGANVLTF. J is TRBJ2-6 and V is TRBV29-1; D perhaps matches TRBD2 (5 bases). This CDR3 is built from 15 residues. Trimming left V 3 bases short and J 4 bases short, with 13 bases between. Germline lookup yields CDR1 SQVTM and CDR2 ANQGSEA.

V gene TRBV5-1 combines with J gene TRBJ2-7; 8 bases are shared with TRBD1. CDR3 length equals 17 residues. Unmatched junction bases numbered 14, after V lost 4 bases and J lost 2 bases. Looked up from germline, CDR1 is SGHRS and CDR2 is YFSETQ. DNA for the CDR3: TGCGCCAGCAGCACGCTTCCCGGACAGGGTAGGCCCTACGAGCAGTACTTC. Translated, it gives CASSTLPGQGRPYEQYF. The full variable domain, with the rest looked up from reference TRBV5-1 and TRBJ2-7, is KAGVTQTPRYLIKTRGQQVTLSCSPISGHRSVSWYQQTPGQGLQFLFEYFSETQRNKGNFPGRFSGRQFSNSRSEMNVSTLELGDSALYLCASSTLPGQGRPYEQYFGPGTRLTVT.

As DNA, the CDR3 is TGTGCCTGGAGTATCGGAGCTAACTATGGCTACACCTTC. Protein product: CAWSIGANYGYTF. The chain is built from TRBV30 and TRBJ1-2, with no clear D. Germline loops: CDR1 GTSNPN, CDR2 SVGIG (reference sequence). CDR3 length: 13 residues. The V end lost 2 bases, the J end lost 0 bases, and 7 bases lay between the germline ends.

The DNA for the CDR3 is TGTGCCAGCAGCTTGGGGACAGGGCCGAACACTGAAGCTTTCTTT. Its protein is CASSLGTGPNTEAFF. This chain connects TRBV11-2 to TRBJ1-1; 9 positions agree with TRBD1. With V trimmed by 3 bases and J by 1 base, 3 bases remained unmatched. The CDR3 extends over 15 amino acids. From germline, CDR1 is SGHAT and CDR2 FQNNGV. Full variable domain (remainder filled in from reference TRBV11-2 and TRBJ1-1): EAGVAQSPRYKIIEKRQSVAFWCNPISGHATLYWYQQILGQGPKLLIQFQNNGVVDDSQLPKDRFSAERLKGVDSTLKIQPAKLEDSAVYLCASSLGTGPNTEAFFGQGTRLTVV.

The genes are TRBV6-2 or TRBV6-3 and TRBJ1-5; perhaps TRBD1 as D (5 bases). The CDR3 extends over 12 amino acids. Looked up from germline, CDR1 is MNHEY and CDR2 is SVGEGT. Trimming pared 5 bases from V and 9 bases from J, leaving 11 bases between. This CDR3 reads CASSPDQGPQHF. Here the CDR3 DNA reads TGTGCCAGCAGTCCGGATCAGGGGCCCCAGCATTTT.

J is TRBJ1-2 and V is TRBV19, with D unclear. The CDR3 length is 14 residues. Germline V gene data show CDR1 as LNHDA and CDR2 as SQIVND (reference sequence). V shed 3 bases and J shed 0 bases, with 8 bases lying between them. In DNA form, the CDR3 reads TGTGCCAGTAGTATCGGGGATGCTAACTATGGCTACACCTTC. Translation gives CASSIGDANYGYTF.

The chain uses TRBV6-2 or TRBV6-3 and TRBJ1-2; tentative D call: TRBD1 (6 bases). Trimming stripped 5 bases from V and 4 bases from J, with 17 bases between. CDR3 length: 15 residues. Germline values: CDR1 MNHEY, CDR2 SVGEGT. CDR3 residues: CASSPQHRVIYGYTF. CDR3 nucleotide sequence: TGTGCCAGCAGTCCCCAGCACAGGGTGATCTATGGCTACACCTTC.

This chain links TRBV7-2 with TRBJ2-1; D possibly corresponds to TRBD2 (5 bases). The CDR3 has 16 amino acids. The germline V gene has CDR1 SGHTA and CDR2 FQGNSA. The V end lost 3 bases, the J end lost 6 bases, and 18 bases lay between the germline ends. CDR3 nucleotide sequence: TGTGCCAGCAGCTTGGGCTTGGACTTGTATGTCAATGAGCAGTTCTTC. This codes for CASSLGLDLYVNEQFF.

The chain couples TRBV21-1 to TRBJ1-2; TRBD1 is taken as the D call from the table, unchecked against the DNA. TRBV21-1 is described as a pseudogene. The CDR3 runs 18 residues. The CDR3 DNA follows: TGTGCCAGCAGCCCTCGTCTGGGGCGCAGGTGGAGAAGCTATGGCTACACCTTC. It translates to CASSPRLGRRWRSYGYTF.

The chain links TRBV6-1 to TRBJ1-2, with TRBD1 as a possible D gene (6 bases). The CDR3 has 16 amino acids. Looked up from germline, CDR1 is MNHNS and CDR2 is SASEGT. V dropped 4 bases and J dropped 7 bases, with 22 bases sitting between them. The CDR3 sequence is CASSGAGAGVASGYTF. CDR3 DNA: TGTGCCAGCAGTGGGGCGGGGGCAGGAGTAGCTAGTGGCTACACCTTC.

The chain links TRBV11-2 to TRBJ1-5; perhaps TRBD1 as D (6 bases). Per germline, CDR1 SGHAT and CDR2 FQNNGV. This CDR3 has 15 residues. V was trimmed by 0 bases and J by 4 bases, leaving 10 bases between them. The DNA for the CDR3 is TGTGCCAGCAGCTTAGAAGGGGGAATTAATCAGCCCCAGCATTTT. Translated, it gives CASSLEGGINQPQHF.

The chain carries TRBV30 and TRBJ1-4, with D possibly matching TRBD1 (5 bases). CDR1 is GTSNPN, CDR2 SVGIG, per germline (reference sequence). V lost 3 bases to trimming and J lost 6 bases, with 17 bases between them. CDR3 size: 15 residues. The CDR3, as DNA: TGTGCCTGGAGCCCTTCCCCACGGGGGGATGAAAAACTGTTTTTT. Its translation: CAWSPSPRGDEKLFF.

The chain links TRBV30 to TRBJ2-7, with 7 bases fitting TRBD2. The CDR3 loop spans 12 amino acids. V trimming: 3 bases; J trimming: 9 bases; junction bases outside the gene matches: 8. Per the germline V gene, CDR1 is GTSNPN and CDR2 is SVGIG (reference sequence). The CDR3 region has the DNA TGTGCCTGGAGCGAAGGGTCTAGCGGGCAGTACTTC. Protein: CAWSEGSSGQYF.